These T cell receptor beta chains were read from a single sample in a study of control samples from healthy donors and cancer patients. Profiling relied on immunoSEQ multiplex PCR, and the TCRdb table lists in-frame clones only, not all of them. The sample spans 150,000 to 200,000 clones; the ten largest clones claim less than 2.5%. The sequencing input was blood. These receptors all come from a woman in her 30s in good health. Both conserved end residues are part of each CDR3. A D gene is named only where the DNA matches it firmly.

TRBV3-1/TRBV3-2	TRBJ1-1	NA	TGTGCCAGCAGCCAAGATCAAGGGAACACTGAAGCTTTCTTT	CASSQDQGNTEAFF
TRBV7-2	TRBJ1-2	NA	TGTGCCAGCAGCGCCCCGCGGGGGAACTATGGCTACACCTTC	CASSAPRGNYGYTF
TRBV6-4	TRBJ2-2	NA	TGTGCCAGCAGTGACTCTTCAGGGGCAATTACCGGGGAGCTGTTTTTT	CASSDSSGAITGELFF
TRBV5-5	TRBJ1-3	NA	TGTGCCAGCAGCTTGGATGGCTCTGGAAACACCATATATTTT	CASSLDGSGNTIYF
TRBV4-1	TRBJ1-5	NA	TGCGCCAGCAGCCAAGAAGGGGTCAGCAAAGCCAATCAGCCCCAGCATTTT	CASSQEGVSKANQPQHF
TRBV18	TRBJ1-1	NA	TGTGCCAGCTCACCAACAGCAGGGATGGCTGAAGCTTTCTTT	CASSPTAGMAEAFF
TRBV27	TRBJ1-1	NA	TGTGCCAGCAGTTTATCGAGAGGGGGGACTGAAGCTTTCTTT	CASSLSRGGTEAFF
TRBV19	TRBJ2-3	TRBD2	TGTGCCAGTAGCACCGCCGGGACTAGCGGGACCACAGATACGCAGTATTTT	CASSTAGTSGTTDTQYF
TRBV4-2	TRBJ1-4	TRBD1	TGTGCCAGCAGCCAAACCGGGACAGGGGATGAAAAACTGTTTTTT	CASSQTGTGDEKLFF
TRBV7-9	TRBJ1-4	NA	TGTGCCAGCAGGCTAAATGAAAAACTGTTTTTT	CASRLNEKLFF
TRBV19	TRBJ1-2	NA	TGTGCCACCTTTAGCCTAAACTATGGCTACACCTTC	CATFSLNYGYTF
TRBV9	TRBJ1-1	NA	TGTGCCAGCAGCGTAGGGATAATGAACACTGAAGCTTTCTTT	CASSVGIMNTEAFF
TRBV28	TRBJ1-5	NA	TGTGCCAGCAGTTTATTAGAGGGTTCTGCGCCCCAGCATTTT	CASSLLEGSAPQHF